The next 8 T cell receptor beta chains were all read from a single sample in a study of T-cell memory formation after mild COVID-19. TCRdb re-called the 5' RACE reads with MiXCR, one entry per CDR3 protein. The sample has 250,000 to 350,000 distinct CDR3 sequences, roughly 15% seen once; the top ten hold 22%. The sample comprised PBMCs or a T cell subset sorted from them (not recorded which). The origin of the receptors is a man between 18 and 35 years old who had mild COVID-19 (a few samples of this study predate the infection). Cell type and time point are not known.

This clonotype was seen only a few times. This rearrangement joins TRBV7-2 to TRBJ2-3; D uncertain. The germline V gene encodes CDR1 SGHTA and CDR2 FQGNSA. The CDR3 runs to 15 residues. Trimming removed 1 base at V and 1 base at J, with 9 bases between. The DNA of the CDR3 is TGTGCCAGCAGCTTAGTCTTCGCGGGCACAGATACGCAGTATTTT. This sequence encodes CASSLVFAGTDTQYF. The full variable domain, its missing parts supplied by reference TRBV7-2 and TRBJ2-3, is GAGVSQSPSNKVTEKGKDVELRCDPISGHTALYWYRQSLGQGLEFLIYFQGNSAPDKSGLPSDRFSAERTGGSVSTLTIQRTQQEDSAVYLCASSLVFAGTDTQYFGPGTRLTVL.

This clonotype turned up a few times. The chain uses TRBV28 and TRBJ2-1; TRBD1 matches at 10 bases. Looked up from germline, CDR1 is MDHEN and CDR2 is SYDVKM. The CDR3 length is 15 residues. V lost 3 bases and J lost 8; bases outside the gene matches: 7. The CDR3, as DNA: TGTGCCAGCAGTTTTTTCGGGACAGGGGTCCATGAGCAGTTCTTC. Amino acid sequence: CASSFFGTGVHEQFF.

This clonotype was found a few times. The gene calls are TRBV5-6 and TRBJ2-7, with 8 bases aligning to TRBD2. The germline gives CDR1 SGHDT, CDR2 YYEEEE. This CDR3 has 15 amino acids. J gave up 6 bases and V 2 bases, and 10 bases lay outside the gene matches. CDR3 sequence reads: CASSFPGLAEGEQYF. Here the CDR3 DNA reads TGTGCCAGCAGCTTCCCCGGACTAGCAGAGGGCGAGCAGTACTTC. The entire variable domain, with the rest obtained from reference TRBV5-6 and TRBJ2-7, is as follows: DAGVTQSPTHLIKTRGQQVTLRCSPKSGHDTVSWYQQALGQGPQFIFQYYEEEERQRGNFPDRFSGHQFPNYSSELNVNALLLGDSALYLCASSFPGLAEGEQYFGPGTRLTVT.

This clonotype was picked up a small number of times. J is TRBJ2-7 and V is TRBV9; 8 bases agree with TRBD1. Germline values: CDR1 SGDLS, CDR2 YYNGEE. CDR3 length: 15 amino acids. V shed 1 base and J 3 bases; nucleotides not matched to a gene: 6. This CDR3 reads CASSVTGTGDYEQYF. In DNA, the CDR3 is TGTGCCAGCAGCGTAACCGGGACAGGAGACTACGAGCAGTACTTC.

The rearrangement links TRBV10-3 to TRBJ1-2; D gene ambiguous. The germline gives CDR1 ENHRY, CDR2 SYGVKD. V was shortened by 4 bases and J by 2 bases, with 8 bases between the two germline ends. CDR3 length equals 13 residues. CDR3 DNA: TGTGCCATCAGTGGTGGGGTCAACTATGGCTACACCTTC. It is translated as CAISGGVNYGYTF.

This clonotype showed up just a few times. The chain combines TRBV6-5 with TRBJ1-1; TRBD1 is a possible D gene (5 bases). Between the trimmed V and J ends, which lost 7 bases and 5 bases, there was a span of 11 bases. In germline, CDR1 is MNHEY, CDR2 SVGAGI. The CDR3 is 12 amino acids. As DNA, the CDR3 is TGTGCCAGCAACAACGGGGGAACTGAAGCTTTCTTT. Its protein product is CASNNGGTEAFF.

This clonotype appeared a few times. This chain connects TRBV6-4 to TRBJ2-1; possibly TRBD1 for D (5 bases). Germline V lookup: CDR1 MRHNA, CDR2 SNTAGT. V was shortened by 8 bases and J by 2 bases, with 10 bases between the two germline ends. The CDR3 loop spans 13 amino acids. For the CDR3, the DNA is TGTGCCAGCGGCCCAGGGCCCTACAATGAGCAGTTCTTC. Protein product: CASGPGPYNEQFF.

This clonotype has a count of ten or more. This chain uses TRBV6-5 with TRBJ1-5; no definite D call. The germline V gene encodes CDR1 MNHEY and CDR2 SVGAGI. The V end was cut by 0 bases, the J end by 1 base, with 7 bases between. This CDR3 has 15 residues. CDR3 in DNA: TGTGCCAGCAGTTACTCGGCGGGGAGCAATCAGCCCCAGCATTTT. Translating it yields CASSYSAGSNQPQHF.